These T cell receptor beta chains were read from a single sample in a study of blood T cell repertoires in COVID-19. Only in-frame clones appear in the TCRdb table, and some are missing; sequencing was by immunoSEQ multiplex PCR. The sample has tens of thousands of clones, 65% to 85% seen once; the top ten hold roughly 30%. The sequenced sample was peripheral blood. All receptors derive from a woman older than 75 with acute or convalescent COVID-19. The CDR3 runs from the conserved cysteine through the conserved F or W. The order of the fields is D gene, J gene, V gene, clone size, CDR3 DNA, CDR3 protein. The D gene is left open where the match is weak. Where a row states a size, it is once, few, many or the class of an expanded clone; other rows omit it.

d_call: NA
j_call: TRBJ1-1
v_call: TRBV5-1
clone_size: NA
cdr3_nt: TGCGCCAGCAGCTTGGATGGTCCGGGGATGAACACTGAAGCTTTCTTT
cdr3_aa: CASSLDGPGMNTEAFF

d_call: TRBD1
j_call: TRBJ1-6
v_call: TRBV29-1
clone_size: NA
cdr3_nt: TGCAGCGTTGGGGACAGCCTAAATTCACCCCTCCACTTT
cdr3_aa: CSVGDSLNSPLHF

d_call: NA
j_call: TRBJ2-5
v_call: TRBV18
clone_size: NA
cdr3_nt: TGTGCCAGCTCATTCTCCAGTCAAGAGACCCAGTACTTC
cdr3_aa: CASSFSSQETQYF

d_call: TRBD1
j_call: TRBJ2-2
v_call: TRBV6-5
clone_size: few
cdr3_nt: TGTGCCAGCAGGCGAACAGGGGATATCGGGGAGCTGTTTTTT
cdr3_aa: CASRRTGDIGELFF

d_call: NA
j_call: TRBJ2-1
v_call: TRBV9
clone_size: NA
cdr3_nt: TGTGCCAGCAGCGTAACGTCAGGACTTGAGAATGAGCAGTTCTTC
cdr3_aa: CASSVTSGLENEQFF

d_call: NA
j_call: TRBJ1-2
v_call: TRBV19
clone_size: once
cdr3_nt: TGTGCCAGTAGCCCCCAGGGCGACTATGGCTACACCTTC
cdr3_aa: CASSPQGDYGYTF

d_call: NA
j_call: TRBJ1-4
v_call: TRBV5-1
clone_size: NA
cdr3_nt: TGCGCCAGCAGCTGGACCGATAGAGGGGAAAAACTGTTTTTT
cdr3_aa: CASSWTDRGEKLFF

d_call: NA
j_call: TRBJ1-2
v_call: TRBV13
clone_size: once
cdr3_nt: TGTGCCAGCAGCTTAGGCCGAACTGTTGGCTACACCTTC
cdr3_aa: CASSLGRTVGYTF

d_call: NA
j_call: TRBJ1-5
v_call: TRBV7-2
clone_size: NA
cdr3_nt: TGTGCCAGCAGCCCTGGCGGTAGCAATCAGCCCCAGCATTTT
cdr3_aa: CASSPGGSNQPQHF

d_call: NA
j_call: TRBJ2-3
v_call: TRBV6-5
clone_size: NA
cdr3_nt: TGTGCCAGCAGTTACGGTGGGGCTAGCACAGATACGCAGTATTTT
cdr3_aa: CASSYGGASTDTQYF

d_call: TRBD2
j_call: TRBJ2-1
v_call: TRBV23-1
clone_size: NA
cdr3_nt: TGCGCCAGCAGTCACCCGGGTAGGACTAGCGACAATGAGCAGTTCTTC
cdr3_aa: CASSHPGRTSDNEQFF

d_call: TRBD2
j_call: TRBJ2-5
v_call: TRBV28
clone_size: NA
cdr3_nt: TGTGCCAGCAGTTTAAAGTCTCGGACTAGCGGGAGACAGACCCAGTACTTC
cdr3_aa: CASSLKSRTSGRQTQYF

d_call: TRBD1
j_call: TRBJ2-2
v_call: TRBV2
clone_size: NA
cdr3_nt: TGTGCCAGCAGCTCGACAGGGAACGGCGGGGAGCTGTTTTTT
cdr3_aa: CASSSTGNGGELFF

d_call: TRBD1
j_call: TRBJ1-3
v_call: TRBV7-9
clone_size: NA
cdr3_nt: TGTGCCAGCAGCTTGGACAGGGGGTCTTCTGGAAACACCATATATTTT
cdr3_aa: CASSLDRGSSGNTIYF

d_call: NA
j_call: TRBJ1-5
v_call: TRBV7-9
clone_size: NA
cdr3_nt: TGTGCCAGCGACGGGGAGAATCAGCCCCAGCATTTT
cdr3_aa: CASDGENQPQHF

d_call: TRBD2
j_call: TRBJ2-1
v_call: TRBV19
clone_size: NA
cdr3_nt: TGTGCCAGTAGTATAGAGCTAGCGGGAGGGCAAAATGAGCAGTTCTTC
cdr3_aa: CASSIELAGGQNEQFF

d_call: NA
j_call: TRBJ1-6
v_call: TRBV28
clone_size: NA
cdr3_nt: TGTGCCAGCAGTTTAGCGGGTAATAATTCACCCCTCCACTTT
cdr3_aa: CASSLAGNNSPLHF

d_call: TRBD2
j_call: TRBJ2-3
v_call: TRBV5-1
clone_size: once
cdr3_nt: TGCGCCAGCAGCTTGGCCGGGACTAGCGGCACAGATACGCAGTATTTT
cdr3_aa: CASSLAGTSGTDTQYF

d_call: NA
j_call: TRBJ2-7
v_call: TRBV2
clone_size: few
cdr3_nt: TGTGCCAGCAGTGAAGCTGAAGGGGACAAAGGGGTGCAGTACTTC
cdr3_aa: CASSEAEGDKGVQYF

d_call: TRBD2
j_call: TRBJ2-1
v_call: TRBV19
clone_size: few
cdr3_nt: TGTGCCAGTAGTGTCGGGACTAGCGGCTACAATGAGCAGTTCTTC
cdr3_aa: CASSVGTSGYNEQFF

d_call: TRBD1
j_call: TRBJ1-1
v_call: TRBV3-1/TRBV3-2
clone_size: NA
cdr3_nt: TGTGCCAGCAGCCGCCTCCGGGACAGGGGTTTTAGTGGCACTGAAGCTTTCTTT
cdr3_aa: CASSRLRDRGFSGTEAFF

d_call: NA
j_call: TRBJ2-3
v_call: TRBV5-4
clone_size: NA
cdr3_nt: TGTGCCAGCAGCTTGGATGCGGGGATGGCAGATACGCAGTATTTT
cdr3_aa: CASSLDAGMADTQYF

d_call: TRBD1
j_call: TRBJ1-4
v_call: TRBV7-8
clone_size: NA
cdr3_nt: TGTGCCAGCAGCTCGGGGACAGGCGCAACTAATGAAAAACTGTTTTTT
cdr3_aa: CASSSGTGATNEKLFF

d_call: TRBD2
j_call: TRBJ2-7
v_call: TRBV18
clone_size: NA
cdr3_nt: TGTGCCAGCTCACCCCTAGCGGGAGGGGCTCTAGGCGAGCAGTACTTC
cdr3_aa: CASSPLAGGALGEQYF

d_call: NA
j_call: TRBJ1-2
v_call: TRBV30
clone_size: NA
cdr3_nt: TGTGCCTGGGGCGGAGGGGCACCCTTCTATGGCTACACCTTC
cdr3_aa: CAWGGGAPFYGYTF

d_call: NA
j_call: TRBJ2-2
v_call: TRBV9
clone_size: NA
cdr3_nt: TGTGCCAGCAGCCCATCTTCTAGCGCGGACACCGGGGAGCTGTTTTTT
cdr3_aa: CASSPSSSADTGELFF

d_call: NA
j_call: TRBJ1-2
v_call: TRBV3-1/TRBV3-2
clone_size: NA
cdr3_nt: TGTGCCAGCAGCCCAACCCGAAGCACTAACTATGGCTACACCTTC
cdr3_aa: CASSPTRSTNYGYTF